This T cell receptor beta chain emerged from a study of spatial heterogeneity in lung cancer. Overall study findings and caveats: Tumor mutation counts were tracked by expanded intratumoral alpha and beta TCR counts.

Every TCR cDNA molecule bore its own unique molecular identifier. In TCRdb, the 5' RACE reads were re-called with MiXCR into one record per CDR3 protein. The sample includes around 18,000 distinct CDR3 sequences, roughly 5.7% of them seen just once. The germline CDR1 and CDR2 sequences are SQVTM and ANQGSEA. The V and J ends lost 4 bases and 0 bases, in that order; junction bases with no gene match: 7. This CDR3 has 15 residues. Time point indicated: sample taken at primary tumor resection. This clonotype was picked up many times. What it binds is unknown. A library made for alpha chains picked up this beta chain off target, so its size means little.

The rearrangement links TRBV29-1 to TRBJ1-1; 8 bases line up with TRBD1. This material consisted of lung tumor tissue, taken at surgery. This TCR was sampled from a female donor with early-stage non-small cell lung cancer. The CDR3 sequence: CSVAGRTGMNTEAFF. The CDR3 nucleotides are TGCAGCGTTGCAGGCCGGACAGGGATGAACACTGAAGCTTTCTTT.